Following are 5 T cell receptor beta chains from one sample sequenced in a study of T cell responses to AZD1222 COVID-19 vaccine. The repertoire was sequenced with immunoSEQ multiplex PCR; TCRdb's copy has only in-frame clones and lacks some. The sample shows tens of thousands of clones, about 88% of them seen only once. This material consisted of peripheral blood, taken on day 0 of AZD1222 vaccination. These TCRs come from an adult in good health.

V gene TRBV5-1 combines with J gene TRBJ2-2; D is possibly TRBD1 (6 bases). CDR3 size: 15 residues. Per germline, CDR1 SGHRS and CDR2 YFSETQ. The germline V and J ends were trimmed by 6 bases and 2 bases, with 14 bases remaining between them. The CDR3 sequence is CASTRTDLNTGELFF. CDR3 DNA: TGCGCCAGCACCAGGACAGACCTTAACACCGGGGAGCTGTTTTTT.

V gene TRBV5-1 combines with J gene TRBJ2-3, with D possibly being TRBD2 (5 bases). V dropped 0 bases and J dropped 2 bases, with 10 bases sitting between them. The length of the CDR3 is 15 residues. Germline CDR1 reads SGHRS; CDR2 reads YFSETQ. The CDR3, as DNA: TGCGCCAGCAGCTTGGCCGGGGAGCCCACAGATACGCAGTATTTT. Amino acid sequence: CASSLAGEPTDTQYF.

V usage is TRBV9 and J usage is TRBJ1-5; D gene unclear. Germline V gene lookup returns CDR1 SGDLS and CDR2 YYNGEE. This CDR3 has 11 residues. V shed 7 bases and J shed 8 bases, with 10 bases lying between them. CDR3 nucleotides: TGTGCCAGCGGCCATAGGGAGCCCCAGCATTTT. Translated, it gives CASGHREPQHF. The full variable domain, with the rest looked up from reference TRBV9 and TRBJ1-5, is DSGVTQTPKHLITATGQRVTLRCSPRSGDLSVYWYQQSLDQGLQFLIQYYNGEERAKGNILERFSAQQFPDLHSELNLSSLELGDSALYFCASGHREPQHFGDGTRLSIL.

The table lists this clone with a count of one. The chain recombines TRBV5-1 with TRBJ1-5; D remains unclear. The V end lost 2 bases, the J end lost 4 bases, and 13 bases lay between the germline ends. Germline V gene data show CDR1 as SGHRS and CDR2 as YFSETQ. This CDR3 has 15 residues. The CDR3 region is CASSFDAAGNQPQHF. In DNA, the CDR3 is TGCGCCAGCAGCTTCGATGCCGCTGGAAATCAGCCCCAGCATTTT.

This clone was detected only a few times. The chain has TRBV7-3 and TRBJ2-1; 11 nucleotides agree with TRBD2. This CDR3 comprises 17 residues. CDR1 and CDR2 from the germline V gene are SGHTA and FQGTGA. Germline trimming cut 1 base from V and 3 bases from J; bases unmatched to any gene: 5. The chain's CDR3 is CASSLMGLAGGYNEQFF. The CDR3, as DNA: TGTGCCAGCAGCTTAATGGGGCTAGCGGGAGGCTACAATGAGCAGTTCTTC.